This T cell receptor (beta chain) was recorded in a study of blood T cell repertoires in COVID-19. Study at large: Whether acute or convalescent, the COVID-19 samples came from the United States, Italy and Spain.

In its sample, this clone was seen once. Between the trimmed V and J ends, which lost 7 bases and 0 bases, there was a span of 11 bases. This CDR3 has 14 amino acids. In germline, CDR1 is SNHLY, CDR2 FYNNEI. How the authors handled the data: Nucleated cell number was recorded as an estimate derived from reference gene primer amplification. Using immunoSEQ multiplex PCR, the repertoire was profiled, and TCRdb retains in-frame clones only, with some absent. The V and J calls and clone size were taken over from that table, and D and trimming were inferred from the DNA. The sample lists a few hundred thousand clones, around 86% occurring once.

The sample comprised peripheral blood. The chain joins TRBV2 to TRBJ2-3; tentatively, D is TRBD2 (5 bases). The receptor was derived from a woman aged 40 to 50 who had recovered from COVID-19. The CDR3 coding sequence is TGTGCCAGCACTCAGGACTTCAGCACAGATACGCAGTATTTT. Encoded protein: CASTQDFSTDTQYF.